The clone carrying this TCR beta chain was counted a few times. Its antigen is currently unknown. This sample was included in a study of T-cell memory formation after mild COVID-19. Study-wide context: TCR clusters showed largely donor specificity.

Notes on the study in general: Contracting clones localized mainly to CM and EM when CD4+ and mainly to EMRA when CD8+. While clones contracting from day 15 to 85 were balanced between CD4 and CD8, later expanders leaned CD4+.

Germline assignment: CDR1 DFQATT and CDR2 SNEGSKA (reference sequence). The CDR3 is made up of 19 amino acids. Germline trimming cut 2 bases from V and 1 base from J; bases unmatched to any gene: 11. Libraries for TCRalpha and TCRbeta carried sample barcodes and unique molecular identifiers via 5'RACE. TCRdb recomputed calls from the 5' RACE reads with MiXCR, one row per CDR3 protein. The sample includes approximately 500,000 distinct CDR3 sequences, around 27% of them seen just once. This chain uses TRBV20-1 with TRBJ2-1, with 13 bases fitting TRBD2. The clonotype originates from an adult woman who had mild COVID-19 (a few samples of this study predate the infection). Cell type and time point are not known. The source material was PBMCs or a T cell subset sorted from them (not recorded which). The CDR3 region has the DNA TGCAGTGCTAGAAGACGTTACTCGGGACTAGCGGGATCCTACAATGAGCAGTTCTTC. It codes for CSARRRYSGLAGSYNEQFF.